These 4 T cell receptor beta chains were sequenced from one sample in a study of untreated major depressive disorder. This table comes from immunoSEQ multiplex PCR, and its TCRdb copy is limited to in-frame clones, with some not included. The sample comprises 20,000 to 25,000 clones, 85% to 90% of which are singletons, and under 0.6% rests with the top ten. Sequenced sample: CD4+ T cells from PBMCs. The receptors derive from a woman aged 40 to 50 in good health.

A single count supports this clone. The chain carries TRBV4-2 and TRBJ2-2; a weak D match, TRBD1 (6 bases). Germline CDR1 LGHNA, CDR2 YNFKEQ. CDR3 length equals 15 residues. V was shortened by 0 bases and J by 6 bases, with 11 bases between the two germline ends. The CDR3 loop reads CASSQEQGSAGELFF. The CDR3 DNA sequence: TGTGCCAGCAGCCAAGAACAGGGTTCTGCCGGGGAGCTGTTTTTT.

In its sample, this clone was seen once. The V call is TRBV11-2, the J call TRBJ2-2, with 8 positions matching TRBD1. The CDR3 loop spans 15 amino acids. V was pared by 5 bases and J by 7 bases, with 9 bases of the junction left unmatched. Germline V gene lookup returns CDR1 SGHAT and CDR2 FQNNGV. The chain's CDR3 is CASSLRDRRVGELFF. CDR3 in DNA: TGTGCCAGCAGCCTCCGGGACAGGAGGGTCGGGGAGCTGTTTTTT.

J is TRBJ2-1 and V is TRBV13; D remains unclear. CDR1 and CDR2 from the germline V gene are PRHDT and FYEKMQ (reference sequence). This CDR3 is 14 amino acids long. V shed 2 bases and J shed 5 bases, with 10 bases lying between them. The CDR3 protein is CASSLLRQNNEQFF. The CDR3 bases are TGTGCCAGCAGCTTATTACGGCAAAACAATGAGCAGTTCTTC.

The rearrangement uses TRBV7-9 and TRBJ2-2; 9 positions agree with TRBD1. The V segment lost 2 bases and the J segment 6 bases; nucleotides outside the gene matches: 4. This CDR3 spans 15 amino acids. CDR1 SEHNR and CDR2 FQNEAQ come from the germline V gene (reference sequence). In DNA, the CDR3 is TGTGCCAGCAGCTTAATATGGACAGGGGCCGGGGAGCTGTTTTTT. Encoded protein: CASSLIWTGAGELFF.